This T cell receptor beta chain derives from a study of molecular identifiers for immune sequencing clone quantification. TCRdb redid the calling of the PCR reads with MiXCR, one entry per CDR3 protein. Among 88,000 or so distinct CDR3 sequences, 20% to 25% were seen once, and the ten largest hold more than 1%. This clonotype was recorded at least ten times. Trimming pared 5 bases from V and 4 bases from J, leaving 23 bases between. The CDR3 consists of 17 residues. The sequence was collected from a human donor in good health. Some libraries in this study had Jurkat cell RNA spiked in. V gene TRBV12-3 or TRBV12-4 combines with J gene TRBJ1-1, with D perhaps matching TRBD1 (5 bases). The sample was naive CD8+ T cells from blood, with Jurkat cell RNA spiked in. Subset described: FACS-sorted CD8+CD4-CCR7+CD45RA+ naive T cells. DNA for the CDR3: TGTGCCAGCAGTCCAACGGGAGCACGGGGGTCGGGCACTGAAGCTTTCTTT. Translation gives CASSPTGARGSGTEAFF.